The next 2 T cell receptor beta chains were all read from a single sample in a study of cytomegalovirus exposure and HLA in healthy donors. The PCR made use of 60 Vbeta and 13 Jbeta primers. Sequencing used immunoSEQ multiplex PCR; TCRdb keeps in-frame clones, though not all of them. This table lists 150,000 to 250,000 clones. The sample consisted of PBMCs. Every receptor here comes from a boy between 10 and 17 years old in good health and CMV-seronegative.

A word on this clone: This specimen includes other DNA sequences encoding the same CDR3. The chain employs TRBV29-1 and TRBJ1-1; 11 nucleotides agree with TRBD1. This CDR3 spans 16 amino acids. CDR1 and CDR2 (germline): SQVTM, ANQGSEA. V lost 4 bases to trimming and J lost 0 bases; unmatched junction nucleotides: 7. The chain's CDR3 is CSVGTGGSLMNTEAFF. The CDR3 DNA sequence: TGCAGCGTTGGGACAGGGGGCTCTCTGATGAACACTGAAGCTTTCTTT.

The chain has TRBV6-5 and TRBJ2-3; D is possibly TRBD2 (6 bases). The V and J ends lost 6 bases and 4 bases respectively, with 14 bases between them. The germline gives CDR1 MNHEY, CDR2 SVGAGI. The CDR3 runs 14 residues. The CDR3 coding sequence is TGTGCCAGCAGCCCGTGGCGGGGCGCAGATACGCAGTATTTT. Encoded protein: CASSPWRGADTQYF.